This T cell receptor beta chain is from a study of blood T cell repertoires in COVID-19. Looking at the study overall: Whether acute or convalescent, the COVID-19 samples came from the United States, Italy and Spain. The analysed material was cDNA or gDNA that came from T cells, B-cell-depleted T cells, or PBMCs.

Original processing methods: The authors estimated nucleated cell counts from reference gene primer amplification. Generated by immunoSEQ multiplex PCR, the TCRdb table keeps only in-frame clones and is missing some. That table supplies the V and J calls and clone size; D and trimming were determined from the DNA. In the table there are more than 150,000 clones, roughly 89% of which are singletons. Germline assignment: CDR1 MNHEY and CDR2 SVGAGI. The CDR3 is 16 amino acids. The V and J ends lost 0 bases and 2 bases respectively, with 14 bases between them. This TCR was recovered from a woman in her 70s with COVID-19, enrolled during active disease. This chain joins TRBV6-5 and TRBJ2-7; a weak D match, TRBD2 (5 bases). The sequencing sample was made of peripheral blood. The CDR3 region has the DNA TGTGCCAGCAGTTACTCGACTACCCCGGTAACCTACGAGCAGTACTTC. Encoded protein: CASSYSTTPVTYEQYF.